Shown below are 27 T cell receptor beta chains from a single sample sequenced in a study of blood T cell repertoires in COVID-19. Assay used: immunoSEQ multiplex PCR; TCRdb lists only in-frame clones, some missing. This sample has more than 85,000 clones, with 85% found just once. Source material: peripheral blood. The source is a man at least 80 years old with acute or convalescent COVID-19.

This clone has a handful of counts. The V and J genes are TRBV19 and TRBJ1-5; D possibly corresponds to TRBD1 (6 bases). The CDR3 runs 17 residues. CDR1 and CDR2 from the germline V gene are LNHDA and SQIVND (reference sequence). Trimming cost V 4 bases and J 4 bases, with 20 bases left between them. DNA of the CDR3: TGTGCCAGTAGTACCTACGGACAGCGGGGTTTTAATCAGCCCCAGCATTTT. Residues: CASSTYGQRGFNQPQHF.

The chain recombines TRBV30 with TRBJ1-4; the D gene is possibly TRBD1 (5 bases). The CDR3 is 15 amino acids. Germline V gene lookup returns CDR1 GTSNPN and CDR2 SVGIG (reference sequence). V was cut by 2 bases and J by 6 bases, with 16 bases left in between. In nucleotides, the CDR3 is TGTGCCTGGAGTTCGGGCAGGGCGGTTGATGAAAAACTGTTTTTT. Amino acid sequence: CAWSSGRAVDEKLFF.

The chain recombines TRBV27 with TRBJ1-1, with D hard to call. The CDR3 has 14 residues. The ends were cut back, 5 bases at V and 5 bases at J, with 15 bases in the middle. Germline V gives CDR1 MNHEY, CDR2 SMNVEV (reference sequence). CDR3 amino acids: CASSPSGVPTEAFF. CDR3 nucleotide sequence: TGTGCCAGCAGTCCATCGGGTGTCCCTACTGAAGCTTTCTTT.

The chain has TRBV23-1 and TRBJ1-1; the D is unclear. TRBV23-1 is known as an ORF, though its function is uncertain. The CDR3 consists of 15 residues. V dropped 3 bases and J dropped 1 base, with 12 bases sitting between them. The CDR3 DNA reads TGCGCCAGCAGTCACCCCTCCACTGAGAACACTGAAGCTTTCTTT. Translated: CASSHPSTENTEAFF.

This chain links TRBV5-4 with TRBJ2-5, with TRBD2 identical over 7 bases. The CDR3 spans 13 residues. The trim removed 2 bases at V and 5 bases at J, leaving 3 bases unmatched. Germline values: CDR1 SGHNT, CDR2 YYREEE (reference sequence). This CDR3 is CASSFYGGETQYF. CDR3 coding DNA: TGTGCCAGCAGCTTTTACGGGGGGGAGACCCAGTACTTC.

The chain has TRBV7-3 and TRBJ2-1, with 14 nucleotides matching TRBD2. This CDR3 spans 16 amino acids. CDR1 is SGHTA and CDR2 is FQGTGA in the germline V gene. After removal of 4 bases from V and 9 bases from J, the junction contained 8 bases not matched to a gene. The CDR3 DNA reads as TGTGCCAGCAGCTCCATCGGGACTAGCGGGGGCACTGAGCAGTTCTTC. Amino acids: CASSSIGTSGGTEQFF.

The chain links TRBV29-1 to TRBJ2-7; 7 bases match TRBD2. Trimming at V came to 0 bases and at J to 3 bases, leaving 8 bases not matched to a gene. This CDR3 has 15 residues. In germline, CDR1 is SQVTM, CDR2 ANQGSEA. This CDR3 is CSVEDFGGNFYEQYF. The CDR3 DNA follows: TGCAGCGTTGAAGATTTCGGGGGGAACTTCTACGAGCAGTACTTC.

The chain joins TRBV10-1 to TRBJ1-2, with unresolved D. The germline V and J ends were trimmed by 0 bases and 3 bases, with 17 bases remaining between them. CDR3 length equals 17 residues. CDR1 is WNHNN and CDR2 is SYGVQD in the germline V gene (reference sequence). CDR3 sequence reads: CASSESTTKRRDYGYTF. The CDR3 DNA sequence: TGCGCCAGCAGTGAGTCGACGACGAAAAGACGGGACTATGGCTACACCTTC.

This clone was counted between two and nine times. The CDR3 DNA reads as TGCGCCAGCAGGGCCGGGACAGGGAGTAGAGATGAGCAGTTCTTC. Amino acid sequence: CASRAGTGSRDEQFF. The chain joins TRBV5-1 to TRBJ2-1, with 9 bases identical to TRBD1. Unmatched junction bases numbered 11, after V lost 5 bases and J lost 8 bases. CDR3 length: 15 amino acids. The germline gives CDR1 SGHRS, CDR2 YFSETQ.

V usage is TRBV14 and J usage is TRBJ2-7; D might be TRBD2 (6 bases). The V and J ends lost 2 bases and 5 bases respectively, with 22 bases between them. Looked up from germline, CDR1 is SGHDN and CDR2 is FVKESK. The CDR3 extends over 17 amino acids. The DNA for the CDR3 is TGTGCCAGCAGCCAACCATCCCTGAAGGCGGGAACCCACGAGCAGTACTTC. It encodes CASSQPSLKAGTHEQYF.

The CDR3 nucleotides are TGTGCCAGCAGCTTGTTAGGGACTAGCGTACAAGAGACCCAGTACTTC. Its translation: CASSLLGTSVQETQYF. V and J are TRBV5-4 and TRBJ2-5; 10 nucleotides line up with TRBD2. CDR3 size: 16 residues. The V and J ends lost 1 base and 2 bases, in that order; junction bases with no gene match: 5. The V gene's germline CDR1 is SGHNT and CDR2 YYREEE (reference sequence).

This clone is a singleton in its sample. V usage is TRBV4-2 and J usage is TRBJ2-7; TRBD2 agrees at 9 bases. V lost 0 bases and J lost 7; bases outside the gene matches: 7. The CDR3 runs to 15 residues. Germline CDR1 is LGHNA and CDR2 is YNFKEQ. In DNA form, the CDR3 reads TGTGCCAGCAGCCAAGAGTCCGGACTAGCGAGTGAGCAGTACTTC. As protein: CASSQESGLASEQYF.

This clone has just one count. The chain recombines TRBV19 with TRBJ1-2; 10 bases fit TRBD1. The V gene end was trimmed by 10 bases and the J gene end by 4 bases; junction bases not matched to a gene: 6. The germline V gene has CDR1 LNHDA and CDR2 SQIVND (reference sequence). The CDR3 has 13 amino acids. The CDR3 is CATLRTGGYGYTF. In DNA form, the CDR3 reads TGTGCCACCCTTCGGACAGGGGGCTATGGCTACACCTTC.

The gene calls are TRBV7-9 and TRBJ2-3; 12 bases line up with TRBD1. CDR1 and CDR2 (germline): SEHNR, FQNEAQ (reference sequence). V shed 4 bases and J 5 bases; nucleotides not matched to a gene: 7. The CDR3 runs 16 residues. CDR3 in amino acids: CASSSGTGGAGDTQYF. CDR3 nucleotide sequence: TGTGCCAGCAGCTCCGGGACAGGGGGCGCAGGAGATACGCAGTATTTT.

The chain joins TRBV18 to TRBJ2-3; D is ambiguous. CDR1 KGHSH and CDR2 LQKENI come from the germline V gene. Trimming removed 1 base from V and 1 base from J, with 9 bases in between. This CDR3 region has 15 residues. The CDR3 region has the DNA TGTGCCAGCTCACCACTGGGCCGAGGCACAGATACGCAGTATTTT. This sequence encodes CASSPLGRGTDTQYF.

The CDR3 nucleotides read TGTGCCAGCAGTTTAGCAGGCAGGGCTAACTATGGCTACACCTTC. Its protein product is CASSLAGRANYGYTF. V gene TRBV27 combines with J gene TRBJ1-2; the D gene is possibly TRBD1 (5 bases). The V end lost 2 bases, the J end lost 0 bases, and 10 bases lay between the germline ends. The germline V gene has CDR1 MNHEY and CDR2 SMNVEV (reference sequence). This CDR3 has 15 amino acids.

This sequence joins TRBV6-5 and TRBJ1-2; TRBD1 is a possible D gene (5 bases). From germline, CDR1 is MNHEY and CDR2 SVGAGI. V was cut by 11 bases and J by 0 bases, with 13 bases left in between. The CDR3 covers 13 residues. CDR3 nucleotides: TGTGCCGGTCGACAGAACTCTAACTATGGCTACACCTTC. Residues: CAGRQNSNYGYTF.

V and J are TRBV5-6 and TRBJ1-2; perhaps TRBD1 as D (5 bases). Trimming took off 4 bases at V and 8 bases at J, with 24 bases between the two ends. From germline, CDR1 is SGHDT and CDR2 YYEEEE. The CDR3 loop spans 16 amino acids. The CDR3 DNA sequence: TGTGCCAGCAGCCATCATCCGGGACTCCCACCGGGAGGCTACACCTTC. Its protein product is CASSHHPGLPPGGYTF.

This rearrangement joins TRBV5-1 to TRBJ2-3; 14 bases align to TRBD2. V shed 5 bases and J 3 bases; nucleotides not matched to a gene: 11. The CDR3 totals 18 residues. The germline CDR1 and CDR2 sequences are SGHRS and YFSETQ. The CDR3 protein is CASREGLAGEDETDTQYF. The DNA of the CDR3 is TGCGCCAGCAGGGAGGGACTAGCGGGAGAGGATGAAACAGATACGCAGTATTTT.

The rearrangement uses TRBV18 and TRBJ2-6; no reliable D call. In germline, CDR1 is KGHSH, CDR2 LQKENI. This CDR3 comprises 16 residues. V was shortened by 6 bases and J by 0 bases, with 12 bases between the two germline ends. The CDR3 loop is CASSLRESSGANVLTF. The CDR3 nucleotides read TGTGCCAGCTCCCTTAGAGAGAGCTCTGGGGCCAACGTCCTGACTTTC. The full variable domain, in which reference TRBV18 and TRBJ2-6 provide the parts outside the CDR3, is NAGVMQNPRHLVRRRGQEARLRCSPMKGHSHVYWYRQLPEEGLKFMVYLQKENIIDESGMPKERFSAEFPKEGPSILRIQQVVRGDSAAYFCASSLRESSGANVLTFGAGSRLTVL.

CDR3 sequence reads: CASSPRQGRSDYEQYF. CDR3 nucleotides: TGTGCCAGCAGCCCCCGACAGGGAAGGTCGGATTACGAGCAGTACTTC. The gene calls are TRBV28 and TRBJ2-7; TRBD1 matches at 7 bases. Germline V gives CDR1 MDHEN, CDR2 SYDVKM. The CDR3 runs to 16 residues. The V gene end was trimmed by 6 bases and the J gene end by 4 bases; junction bases not matched to a gene: 15. Using reference TRBV28 and TRBJ2-7 for the parts outside the CDR3, the full variable domain is DVKVTQSSRYLVKRTGEKVFLECVQDMDHENMFWYRQDPGLGLRLIYFSYDVKMKEKGDIPEGYSVSREKKERFSLILESASTNQTSMYLCASSPRQGRSDYEQYFGPGTRLTVT.

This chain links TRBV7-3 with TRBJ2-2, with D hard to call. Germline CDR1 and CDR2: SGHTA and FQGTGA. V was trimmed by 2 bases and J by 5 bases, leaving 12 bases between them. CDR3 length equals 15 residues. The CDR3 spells CASSLEQLTTGELFF. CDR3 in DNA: TGTGCCAGCAGCTTAGAACAGTTGACGACCGGGGAGCTGTTTTTT.

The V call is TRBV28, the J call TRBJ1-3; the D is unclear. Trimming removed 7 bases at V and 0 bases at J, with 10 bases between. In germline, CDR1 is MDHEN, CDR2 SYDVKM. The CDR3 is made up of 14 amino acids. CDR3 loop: CASTIAGSGNTIYF. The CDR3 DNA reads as TGTGCCAGCACCATCGCAGGCTCTGGAAACACCATATATTTT.

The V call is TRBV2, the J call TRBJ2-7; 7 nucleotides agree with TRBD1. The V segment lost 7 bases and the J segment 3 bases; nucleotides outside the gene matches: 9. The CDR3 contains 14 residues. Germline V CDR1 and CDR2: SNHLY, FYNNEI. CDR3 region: CASKLQGPLYEQYF. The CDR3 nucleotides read TGTGCCAGCAAGCTACAGGGGCCCCTCTACGAGCAGTACTTC.

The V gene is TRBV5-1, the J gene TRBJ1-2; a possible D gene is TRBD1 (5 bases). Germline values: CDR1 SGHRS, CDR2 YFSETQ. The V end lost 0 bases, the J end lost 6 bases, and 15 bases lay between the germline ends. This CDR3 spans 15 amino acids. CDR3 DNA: TGCGCCAGCAGCTTGGTGGCAGCCACAGGACATGGCTACACCTTC. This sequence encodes CASSLVAATGHGYTF.

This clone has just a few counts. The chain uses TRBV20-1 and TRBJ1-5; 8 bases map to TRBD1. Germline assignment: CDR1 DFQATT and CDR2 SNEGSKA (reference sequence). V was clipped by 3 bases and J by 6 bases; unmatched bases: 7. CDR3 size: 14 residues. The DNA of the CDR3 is TGCAGTGCTAGTAGGCAGGGGGCTGTTCAGCCCCAGCATTTT. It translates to CSASRQGAVQPQHF.

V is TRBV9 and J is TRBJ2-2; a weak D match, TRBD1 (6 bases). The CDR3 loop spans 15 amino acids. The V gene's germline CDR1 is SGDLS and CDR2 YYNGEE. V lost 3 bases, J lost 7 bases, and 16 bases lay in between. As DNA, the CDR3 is TGTGCCAGCAGCGATCGCACAGGGTTTATCGGGGAGCTGTTTTTT. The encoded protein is CASSDRTGFIGELFF.